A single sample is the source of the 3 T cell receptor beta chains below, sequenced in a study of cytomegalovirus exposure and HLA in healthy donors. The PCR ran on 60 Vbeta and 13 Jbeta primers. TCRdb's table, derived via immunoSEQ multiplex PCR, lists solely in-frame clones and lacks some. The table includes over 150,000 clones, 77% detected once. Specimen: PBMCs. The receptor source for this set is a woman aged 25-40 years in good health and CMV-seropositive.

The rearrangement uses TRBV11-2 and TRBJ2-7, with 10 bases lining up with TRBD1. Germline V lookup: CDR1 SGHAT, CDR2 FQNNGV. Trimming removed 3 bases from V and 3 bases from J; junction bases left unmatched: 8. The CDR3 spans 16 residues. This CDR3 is CASSLTGGLKGYEQYF. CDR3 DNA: TGTGCCAGCAGCTTGACAGGGGGCCTAAAGGGCTACGAGCAGTACTTC.

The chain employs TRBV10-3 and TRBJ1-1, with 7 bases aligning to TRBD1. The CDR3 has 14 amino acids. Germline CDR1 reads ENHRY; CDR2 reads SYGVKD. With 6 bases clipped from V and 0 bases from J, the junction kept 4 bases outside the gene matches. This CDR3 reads CAISPGQVNTEAFF. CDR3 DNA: TGTGCCATCAGCCCCGGACAGGTGAACACTGAAGCTTTCTTT.

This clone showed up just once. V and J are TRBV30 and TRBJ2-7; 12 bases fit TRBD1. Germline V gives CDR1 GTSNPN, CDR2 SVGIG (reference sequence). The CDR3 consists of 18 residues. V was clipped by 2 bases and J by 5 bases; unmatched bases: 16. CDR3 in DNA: TGTGCCTGGAGTCAATCTCCGGGACAGGGGGCCTGGGTTAACGAGCAGTACTTC. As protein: CAWSQSPGQGAWVNEQYF. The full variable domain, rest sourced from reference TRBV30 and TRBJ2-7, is SQTIHQWPATLVQPVGSPLSLECTVEGTSNPNLYWYRQAAGRGLQLLFYSVGIGQISSEVPQNLSASRPQDRQFILSSKKLLLSDSGFYLCAWSQSPGQGAWVNEQYFGPGTRLTVT.